A single TCR beta chain is shown here with its context. Its antigen is currently not known. No base quality information exists; no much larger clone differs at one position. The CDR3, cysteine through phenylalanine, is 15 amino acids long. Here the CDR3 DNA is all that survives: 45 bases in frame from base 1. The germline V gene provides CDR1 MNHNS and CDR2 SASEGT. A distance of 10 bases separates the germline ends of V and J, which lose 2 bases and 0 bases respectively. This sample stems from a study of blood T cell repertoires in COVID-19 (dated by TCRdb to about 2020). Regarding the complete study: The collaborator samples originated in the United States, Italy and Spain and spanned the acute and convalescent phases of COVID-19. HLA class I and class II types, where available, came from metadata supplied by the sample provider rather than from assay-based typing. Samples were obtained from the ongoing ImmuneRACE study (first 160 participants) and from over a thousand subjects provided by 6 global collaborators. Subjects who had been exposed to COVID-19, were actively infected with it, or had recovered from it provided the deeply sampled blood TCRbeta repertoires that made up the dataset. The repertoires were made available in a free public database intended to serve as a resource for research on the immune response to SARS-CoV-2. The material from the prospective study consisted of cDNA or gDNA derived from T cells, B-cell-depleted T cells, or PBMCs. The sample metadata nearly always contained a de-identified subject ID, COVID-19 status, age in years and sex.

TCRbeta CDR3 regions were amplified from genomic DNA using the immunoSEQ Assay, a bias-controlled multiplex PCR. Per the authors' processing: Nucleated cell counts per sample were estimated from amplification of reference gene primers within the assay. Sequence reads were collapsed and filtered to measure the absolute abundance of every unique TCRbeta CDR3 rearrangement. For each sample, productive Simpson clonality was calculated as the square root of Simpson's diversity index over productive rearrangements. Sourced from immuneACCESS, this table was stored by TCRdb with only in-frame sequences that have V and J called. A share of the clones is absent; for the studies checked, an unresolved V gene accounts for under half, and the remainder has no known explanation. Clone size and V and J calls were adopted from that table, with D and trimming inferred from the DNA. For this sample there are approximately 500,000 clones; roughly 88% appear just once. The biggest ten clones account for roughly 3.2% of the sample.

Whole blood was collected in K2EDTA tubes by collaborating institutions according to the institutions' own protocols. For TCRbeta analysis, collaborators shipped samples as frozen whole blood, isolated PBMCs, or DNA extracted from either of those sample types. Overall study outcomes, separate from this receptor: The amount of clinical and demographic metadata varied by source and participant and was provided uncurated.

The sequence links TRBV6-1 to TRBJ1-1; the D gene is perhaps TRBD1, on 6 matching bases. Input material: peripheral blood. The TCR comes from a human donor in a cohort sampled during active COVID-19. The encoded CDR3 is CASSETTGLNTEAFF. The DNA sequence is as follows: TGTGCCAGCAGTGAAACAACAGGGCTGAACACTGAAGCTTTCTTT.